In its sample, the clone carrying this T cell receptor (beta chain) was seen once. Antigen unknown. This specimen belongs to a study of cytomegalovirus exposure and HLA in healthy donors. Points from the study as a whole: A link between a missense DCLRE1C variant and TCR beta V- and J-gene trimming emerged from a later analysis. Some V segments, TRBV6-2 and TRBV6-3 among them, were indistinguishable and were therefore excluded. Some TCR beta chains (roughly 150 of them) were listed as cytomegalovirus-associated. Several of the most significant clusters appeared linked to common viral pathogens, based on a later analysis.

CDR3 length: 14 residues. V was pared by 5 bases and J by 4 bases, with 11 bases between. Germline values: CDR1 MDHEN, CDR2 SYDVKM. Primers included in the PCR were 60 Vbeta and 13 Jbeta primers. Libraries were prepared by immunoSEQ multiplex PCR; TCRdb keeps only in-frame clonotypes and omits some of them. The sample yields around 170,000 clones, over 70% seen once. This rearrangement joins TRBV28 to TRBJ2-2; possibly TRBD1 for D (6 bases). Sequencing was performed on PBMCs. This receptor was identified in a woman in her forties or fifties in good health and CMV-seropositive. The DNA for the CDR3 is TGTGCCAGCAGTCCGGGACATATCACCGGGGAGCTGTTTTTT. This translates into CASSPGHITGELFF.